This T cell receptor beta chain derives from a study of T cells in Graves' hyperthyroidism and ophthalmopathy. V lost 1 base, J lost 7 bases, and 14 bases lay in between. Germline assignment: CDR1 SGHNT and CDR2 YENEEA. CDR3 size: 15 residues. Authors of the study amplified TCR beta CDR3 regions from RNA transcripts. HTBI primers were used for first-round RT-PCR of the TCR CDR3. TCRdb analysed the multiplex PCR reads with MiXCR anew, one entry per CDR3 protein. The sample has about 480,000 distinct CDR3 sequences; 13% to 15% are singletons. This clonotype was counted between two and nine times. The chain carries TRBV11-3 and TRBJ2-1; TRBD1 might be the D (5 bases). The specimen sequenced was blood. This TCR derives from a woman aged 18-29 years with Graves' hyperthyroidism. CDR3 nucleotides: TGTGCCAGCAGCTTAGGGGGCGAGTCGTCAAATGAGCAGTTCTTC. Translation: CASSLGGESSNEQFF. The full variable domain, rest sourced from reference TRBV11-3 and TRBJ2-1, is EAGVVQSPRYKIIEKKQPVAFWCNPISGHNTLYWYLQNLGQGPELLIRYENEEAVDDSQLPKDRFSAERLKGVDSTLKIQPAELGDSAVYLCASSLGGESSNEQFFGPGTRLTVL.